The rows below give T cell receptor beta chains drawn from one sample of a study of blood T cell repertoires in COVID-19. TCRdb keeps only in-frame clones here, not all; method: immunoSEQ multiplex PCR. The table has 400,000 to 450,000 clones, just over 85% seen once. The sequenced sample consisted of peripheral blood. Receptors were obtained from a woman aged 25 to 39 with active or convalescent COVID-19. Each CDR3 is given with its conserved first and last residue. Each record gives: CDR3 protein, J gene, clone size, V gene, D gene. The D gene is left open where the match is weak. Size is omitted from some rows. Given values are once, few, many or a class for expanded clones.

cdr3_aa: CASSLGGVGNTIYF; j_call: TRBJ1-3; clone_size: NA; v_call: TRBV5-1; d_call: NA
cdr3_aa: CASSLLRDNQPQHF; j_call: TRBJ1-5; clone_size: NA; v_call: TRBV27; d_call: NA
cdr3_aa: CASSEARPFGSSPLHF; j_call: TRBJ1-6; clone_size: NA; v_call: TRBV2; d_call: NA
cdr3_aa: CAISESSNTEAFF; j_call: TRBJ1-1; clone_size: NA; v_call: TRBV10-3; d_call: NA
cdr3_aa: CAIRQDSNQPQHF; j_call: TRBJ1-5; clone_size: NA; v_call: TRBV10-3; d_call: NA
cdr3_aa: CASSQRAGQGNTEAFF; j_call: TRBJ1-1; clone_size: NA; v_call: TRBV4-1; d_call: NA
cdr3_aa: CASSILGGEEQYF; j_call: TRBJ2-7; clone_size: NA; v_call: TRBV19; d_call: NA
cdr3_aa: CANPKHLSGNTIYF; j_call: TRBJ1-3; clone_size: NA; v_call: TRBV2; d_call: NA
cdr3_aa: CASSLMAGRSYEQYF; j_call: TRBJ2-7; clone_size: NA; v_call: TRBV7-9; d_call: NA
cdr3_aa: CASRGPGQGLTNYGYTF; j_call: TRBJ1-2; clone_size: NA; v_call: TRBV28; d_call: TRBD1
cdr3_aa: CASSQEGGYRNGYTF; j_call: TRBJ1-2; clone_size: NA; v_call: TRBV3-1/TRBV3-2; d_call: NA
cdr3_aa: CASSQGGDFYEQYF; j_call: TRBJ2-7; clone_size: NA; v_call: TRBV3-1/TRBV3-2; d_call: NA
cdr3_aa: CASSLAGGLYNEQFF; j_call: TRBJ2-1; clone_size: NA; v_call: TRBV5-1; d_call: TRBD2
cdr3_aa: CASSLDRRSGTRAIHEQYF; j_call: TRBJ2-7; clone_size: NA; v_call: TRBV27; d_call: TRBD2
cdr3_aa: CAWTPPSYSYEQYF; j_call: TRBJ2-7; clone_size: NA; v_call: TRBV30; d_call: NA
cdr3_aa: CASSWYRETSTDTQYF; j_call: TRBJ2-3; clone_size: NA; v_call: TRBV5-1; d_call: NA
cdr3_aa: CAISDFRLAGDEQYF; j_call: TRBJ2-7; clone_size: NA; v_call: TRBV10-3; d_call: TRBD2
cdr3_aa: CASSLCLGETGQETQYF; j_call: TRBJ2-5; clone_size: NA; v_call: TRBV7-9; d_call: TRBD1
cdr3_aa: CASSKSFGLSSYNEQFF; j_call: TRBJ2-1; clone_size: once; v_call: TRBV21-1; d_call: NA
cdr3_aa: CASSQDVSNQPQHF; j_call: TRBJ1-5; clone_size: once; v_call: TRBV4-1; d_call: NA
cdr3_aa: CASSSGEGSYNSPLHF; j_call: TRBJ1-6; clone_size: NA; v_call: TRBV5-1; d_call: NA
cdr3_aa: CASSHLWTSGGLETQYF; j_call: TRBJ2-5; clone_size: NA; v_call: TRBV4-1; d_call: TRBD2
cdr3_aa: CASSRQGSGNTIYF; j_call: TRBJ1-3; clone_size: NA; v_call: TRBV6-5; d_call: TRBD1
cdr3_aa: CASSSSGSRGEQYF; j_call: TRBJ2-7; clone_size: NA; v_call: TRBV7-9; d_call: TRBD2
cdr3_aa: CASSFGDRAPGGYGYTF; j_call: TRBJ1-2; clone_size: NA; v_call: TRBV5-6; d_call: TRBD1
cdr3_aa: CASSGTPLKGKRQPQHF; j_call: TRBJ1-5; clone_size: NA; v_call: TRBV6-2/TRBV6-3; d_call: NA
cdr3_aa: CASSLGQGAGNTEAFF; j_call: TRBJ1-1; clone_size: few; v_call: TRBV7-6; d_call: TRBD1
cdr3_aa: CASSHERLGGLAASTDTQYF; j_call: TRBJ2-3; clone_size: NA; v_call: TRBV4-1; d_call: TRBD2
cdr3_aa: CASSQLTSGGAEDTQYF; j_call: TRBJ2-3; clone_size: NA; v_call: TRBV3-1/TRBV3-2; d_call: TRBD2
cdr3_aa: CASSQLPGENTEAFF; j_call: TRBJ1-1; clone_size: once; v_call: TRBV4-2; d_call: NA
cdr3_aa: CASSLGQGATDTQYF; j_call: TRBJ2-3; clone_size: NA; v_call: TRBV5-1; d_call: TRBD1
cdr3_aa: CASSPLAGSYNEQFF; j_call: TRBJ2-1; clone_size: medium-sized; v_call: TRBV6-5; d_call: TRBD2
cdr3_aa: CASSPSGVRDTEAFF; j_call: TRBJ1-1; clone_size: NA; v_call: TRBV18; d_call: NA
cdr3_aa: CASSPSGGSGGYNEQFF; j_call: TRBJ2-1; clone_size: NA; v_call: TRBV5-1; d_call: NA
cdr3_aa: CASSPPTGLGYTF; j_call: TRBJ1-2; clone_size: NA; v_call: TRBV5-6; d_call: TRBD1
cdr3_aa: CASRPNHRVRSGNTIYF; j_call: TRBJ1-3; clone_size: NA; v_call: TRBV12-2; d_call: NA
cdr3_aa: CASSTRNEANQYTGELFF; j_call: TRBJ2-2; clone_size: once; v_call: TRBV19; d_call: NA
cdr3_aa: CASSHRGRQGATGIQPQHF; j_call: TRBJ1-5; clone_size: NA; v_call: TRBV21-1; d_call: NA
cdr3_aa: CAISGSGTGGVGNTIYF; j_call: TRBJ1-3; clone_size: few; v_call: TRBV10-3; d_call: TRBD1
cdr3_aa: CASSPWDTTDTQYF; j_call: TRBJ2-3; clone_size: NA; v_call: TRBV9; d_call: NA
cdr3_aa: CASSLGLAGGPYTGELFF; j_call: TRBJ2-2; clone_size: NA; v_call: TRBV5-1; d_call: TRBD2
cdr3_aa: CASREAGGFGNTIYF; j_call: TRBJ1-3; clone_size: NA; v_call: TRBV10-2; d_call: TRBD1
cdr3_aa: CASKGPGLDVNQPQHF; j_call: TRBJ1-5; clone_size: few; v_call: TRBV19; d_call: NA
cdr3_aa: CATSESPTHNSPLHF; j_call: TRBJ1-6; clone_size: NA; v_call: TRBV15; d_call: NA
cdr3_aa: CASSPGTGVEAFF; j_call: TRBJ1-1; clone_size: once; v_call: TRBV11-2; d_call: TRBD1
cdr3_aa: CASSQGVRTGGSETQYF; j_call: TRBJ2-5; clone_size: many; v_call: TRBV4-1; d_call: TRBD2
cdr3_aa: CASSGDGRHYNSPLHF; j_call: TRBJ1-6; clone_size: NA; v_call: TRBV6-1; d_call: NA
cdr3_aa: CASSRPRGGGDYQETQYF; j_call: TRBJ2-5; clone_size: NA; v_call: TRBV11-2; d_call: TRBD2
cdr3_aa: CASSLRGQTNEKLFF; j_call: TRBJ1-4; clone_size: NA; v_call: TRBV6-5; d_call: TRBD1
cdr3_aa: CASGQSGGSGNTIYF; j_call: TRBJ1-3; clone_size: NA; v_call: TRBV6-5; d_call: TRBD1
cdr3_aa: CATSSSTPNYGYTF; j_call: TRBJ1-2; clone_size: NA; v_call: TRBV15; d_call: NA